A single sample gave rise to the 16 T cell receptor beta chains below, sequenced in a study of cytomegalovirus exposure and HLA in healthy donors. Use of 60 Vbeta and 13 Jbeta primers characterized the PCR. Only in-frame clones appear in the TCRdb table, and some are missing; sequencing was by immunoSEQ multiplex PCR. The data contain approximately 180,000 clones, approximately 12% of them singletons. Material for sequencing was PBMCs. The receptors here all came from a middle-aged man in good health and CMV-seropositive.

The sample holds many counts of this clone. This chain joins TRBV5-5 and TRBJ1-5; weak D call: TRBD1 (5 bases). The CDR3 has 13 residues. Trimming took 6 bases from V and 5 from J, leaving 12 bases between them. The germline V gene encodes CDR1 SGHKS and CDR2 YYEKEE (reference sequence). The DNA for the CDR3 is TGTGCCAGCACCCAAGGGGTAGATCAGCCCCAGCATTTT. This sequence encodes CASTQGVDQPQHF.

This chain joins TRBV30 and TRBJ1-2; D gene uncertain. Trimming cost V 2 bases and J 6 bases, with 13 bases left between them. In germline, CDR1 is GTSNPN, CDR2 SVGIG (reference sequence). This CDR3 has 13 residues. CDR3 in amino acids: CAWSNSKLDGYTF. For the CDR3, the DNA is TGTGCCTGGAGTAATTCTAAGCTGGATGGCTACACCTTC.

This chain uses TRBV5-5 with TRBJ1-5; weak D call: TRBD1 (5 bases). The ends were cut back, 1 base at V and 6 bases at J, with 11 bases in the middle. Germline-derived CDR1 and CDR2 are SGHKS and YYEKEE (reference sequence). The CDR3 is made up of 14 amino acids. CDR3 bases: TGTGCCAGCAGCTTGAGGGGTATCAGTCAGCCCCAGCATTTT. Its protein is CASSLRGISQPQHF.

The chain joins TRBV27 to TRBJ1-5, with 7 bases fitting TRBD1. CDR1 and CDR2 (germline): MNHEY, SMNVEV (reference sequence). This CDR3 has 15 amino acids. V was clipped by 2 bases and J by 5 bases; unmatched bases: 6. The CDR3 bases are TGTGCCAGCAGTTTAGAAGGGGGCGCGTATCAGCCCCAGCATTTT. This translates into CASSLEGGAYQPQHF.

This clone has only a few counts. The chain recombines TRBV29-1 with TRBJ1-6, with 7 bases that match TRBD1. CDR3 length equals 13 residues. Unmatched junction bases numbered 7, after V lost 4 bases and J lost 10 bases. Per germline, CDR1 SQVTM and CDR2 ANQGSEA. In nucleotides, the CDR3 is TGCAGCGTTGGGCAGGGGGTAGGCTCACCCCTCCACTTT. This gives the protein CSVGQGVGSPLHF.

This clone was seen a handful of times. V is TRBV7-2 and J is TRBJ2-1; 11 bases line up with TRBD2. CDR1 is SGHTA, CDR2 FQGNSA, per germline. Unmatched junction bases numbered 5, after V lost 4 bases and J lost 6 bases. The CDR3 runs 15 residues. The CDR3 here is CASSSRLAGSNEQFF. The CDR3 DNA follows: TGTGCCAGCAGCTCGCGACTAGCGGGGAGCAATGAGCAGTTCTTC.

The chain employs TRBV29-1 and TRBJ1-1; D may be TRBD1 (6 bases). The CDR3 extends over 12 amino acids. Per germline, CDR1 SQVTM and CDR2 ANQGSEA. V lost 8 bases, J lost 1 base, and 11 bases lay in between. CDR3 sequence: CSPGTRNTEAFF. Written as DNA, the CDR3 is TGCAGCCCCGGGACAAGGAACACTGAAGCTTTCTTT. Using reference TRBV29-1 and TRBJ1-1 for the parts outside the CDR3, the full variable domain is SAVISQKPSRDICQRGTSLTIQCQVDSQVTMMFWYRQQPGQSLTLIATANQGSEATYESGFVIDKFPISRPNLTFSTLTVSNMSPEDSSIYLCSPGTRNTEAFFGQGTRLTVV.

In its sample, this clone was seen a few times. V usage is TRBV6-1 and J usage is TRBJ1-2, with D perhaps matching TRBD1 (6 bases). Per germline, CDR1 MNHNS and CDR2 SASEGT. V lost 6 bases to trimming and J lost 2 bases, with 13 bases between them. This CDR3 has 14 residues. CDR3 DNA: TGTGCCAGCAGGGACGACAGGCTGAACTATGGCTACACCTTC. Its translation is CASRDDRLNYGYTF.

In this sample, this clone turned up a few times. This sequence joins TRBV6-1 and TRBJ2-5; 11 positions match TRBD1. Losses at the gene ends were 10 bases for V and 5 bases for J; bases not matched to a gene: 9. CDR3 length: 14 amino acids. Per germline, CDR1 MNHNS and CDR2 SASEGT. The CDR3 region is CATLGQGASETQYF. CDR3 DNA: TGTGCCACCCTCGGACAGGGGGCCTCGGAGACCCAGTACTTC.

V gene TRBV11-2 combines with J gene TRBJ2-5, with no clear D. Germline-derived CDR1 and CDR2 are SGHAT and FQNNGV. This CDR3 is 15 amino acids long. Trimming left V 1 base short and J 2 bases short, with 11 bases between. The CDR3 sequence: CASSLVRGWQETQYF. The CDR3 bases are TGTGCCAGCAGCTTAGTGCGAGGTTGGCAAGAGACCCAGTACTTC.

This clone showed up just a few times. The V gene is TRBV19, the J gene TRBJ1-1; no clear D. Looked up from germline, CDR1 is LNHDA and CDR2 is SQIVND (reference sequence). Trimming pared 7 bases from V and 1 base from J, leaving 16 bases between. This CDR3 comprises 15 residues. The CDR3 reads CASTRSGVANTEAFF. The CDR3 bases are TGTGCCAGTACACGATCCGGGGTCGCGAACACTGAAGCTTTCTTT.

This clone came up a few times. The junction and the germline gene differ at one end; a read error may be behind it. The chain combines TRBV7-2 with TRBJ2-7; the match to TRBD1 covers 10 bases. The CDR3 runs 14 residues. Looked up from germline, CDR1 is SGHTA and CDR2 is FQGNSA. CDR3 coding DNA: TGTGCCAGCAGCTTAGGGGACAGGGGCTACGAGCAGTGCTTC. This encodes CASSLGDRGYEQCF.

The chain has TRBV28 and TRBJ1-2; D perhaps matches TRBD1 (6 bases). The CDR3 consists of 15 residues. The V end was cut by 4 bases, the J end by 2 bases, with 14 bases between. CDR1 MDHEN and CDR2 SYDVKM come from the germline V gene. CDR3 protein: CASSSSGEGNYGYTF. The DNA for the CDR3 is TGTGCCAGCAGTTCATCAGGGGAGGGGAACTATGGCTACACCTTC.

This clone was counted a few times. V is TRBV9 and J is TRBJ2-5; D gene uncertain. V was shortened by 0 bases and J by 0 bases, with 6 bases between the two germline ends. Per germline, CDR1 SGDLS and CDR2 YYNGEE. CDR3 size: 14 residues. The CDR3 spells CASSVGTYQETQYF. The CDR3 coding sequence is TGTGCCAGCAGCGTAGGTACTTACCAAGAGACCCAGTACTTC.

This clone has a handful of counts. The rearrangement joins TRBV10-2 to TRBJ1-1; the match to TRBD1 covers 9 bases. Germline CDR1 and CDR2: WSHSY and SAAADI. The CDR3 is made up of 14 amino acids. J was trimmed by 7 bases and V by 5 bases; bases with no gene match: 8. The CDR3 protein is CASSNLQGAGEAFF. CDR3 coding DNA: TGCGCCAGCAGTAACCTACAGGGGGCCGGTGAAGCTTTCTTT.

This clone has a handful of counts. The chain links TRBV19 to TRBJ2-2; 7 nucleotides match TRBD2. Per the germline V gene, CDR1 is LNHDA and CDR2 is SQIVND (reference sequence). The CDR3 is 14 residues long. V gave up 1 base and J gave up 6 bases; unmatched junction bases: 2. This CDR3 reads CASSIGGGAGELFF. The DNA of the CDR3 is TGTGCCAGTAGTATAGGGGGGGGAGCCGGGGAGCTGTTTTTT.